This T cell receptor (beta chain) appears in the sequencing data of a study of CD8 T cells in Susac syndrome. cDNA came from about 0.5 to 1 ug RNA primed by random hexamers. TCRdb recomputed calls from the immunoSEQ multiplex PCR reads with MiXCR, one row per CDR3 protein. The sample holds more than 55,000 distinct CDR3 sequences, around 96% seen once. Trimming removed 1 base from V and 7 bases from J, with 14 bases in between. The CDR3 extends over 15 amino acids. The V gene's germline CDR1 is SNHLY and CDR2 FYNNEI. High-throughput TCR beta sequencing covered peripheral CD8+ and CD4+ T cells. This chain connects TRBV2 to TRBJ2-1; TRBD1 is a possible D gene (5 bases). The origin of this receptor is a human donor with multiple sclerosis. The sample was CD4+ T cells from PBMCs. CDR3 bases: TGTGCCAGCAGTGAAGGGTGGAGCAGGGAAAATGAGCAGTTCTTC. Its protein is CASSEGWSRENEQFF.